This T cell receptor (beta chain) derives from a study of beta chain features in type 1 diabetes. Study outcomes and limitations: Shortening that was moderate but significant affected the TCRB CDR3s of Type 1 diabetes patients in all four CD4+ subsets. It was among patients, rather than healthy donors, that naive, central memory and Treg TCRB repertoires appeared more similar. PCR might favor shorter templates, equally in patients and controls. There were fewer insertions and more deletions at the VDJ junctions of type 1 diabetes patients.

This clone was seen more than once but under ten times. Its antigen is unidentified. Isolated RNA was reverse transcribed in full, so expressed TCRB transcripts were sequenced. Clones were read by immunoSEQ multiplex PCR, and TCRdb kept only the in-frame ones, dropping some. The profile covers about 270,000 clones, with roughly an eighth appearing a single time and more than 0.015% taken by the ten largest. The TCR comes from a man aged 25 to 45 with type 1 diabetes. The sequencing sample was made of naive CD4+ T cells from blood.

The CDR3 loop reads CAWTRVRTEAFF. The CDR3 DNA reads as TGTGCCTGGACCCGGGTGAGGACTGAAGCTTTCTTT. V usage is TRBV30 and J usage is TRBJ1-1, with D uncertain. Looked up from germline, CDR1 is GTSNPN and CDR2 is SVGIG (reference sequence). V lost 4 bases, J lost 5 bases, and 11 bases lay in between. The CDR3 length is 12 residues.